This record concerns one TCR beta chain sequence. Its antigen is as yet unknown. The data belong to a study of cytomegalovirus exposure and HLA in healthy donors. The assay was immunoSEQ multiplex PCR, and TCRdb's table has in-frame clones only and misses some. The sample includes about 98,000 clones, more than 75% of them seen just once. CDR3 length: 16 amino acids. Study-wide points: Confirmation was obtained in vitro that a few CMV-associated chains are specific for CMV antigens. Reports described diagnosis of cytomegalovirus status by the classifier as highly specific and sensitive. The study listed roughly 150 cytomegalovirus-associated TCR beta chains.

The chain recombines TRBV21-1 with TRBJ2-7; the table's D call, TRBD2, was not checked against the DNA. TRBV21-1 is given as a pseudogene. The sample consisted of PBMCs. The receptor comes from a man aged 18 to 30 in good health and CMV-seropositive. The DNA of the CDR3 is TGTGCCAGCAGCAAAGCGCTAGCGGGAGCTGTTTACGAGCAGTACTTC. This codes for CASSKALAGAVYEQYF.